This entry describes one T cell receptor (beta chain). The antigen is not known. At one of its ends the junction is not consistent with the germline gene, which may arise from a read error. It was with 60 Vbeta and 13 Jbeta primers that the PCR ran. Assay used: immunoSEQ multiplex PCR; TCRdb lists only in-frame clones, some missing. The sample yields more than 95,000 clones, around 79% seen once. This sample is drawn from a study of cytomegalovirus exposure and HLA in healthy donors. Study-wide background: Unique TCRs numbering approximately 80 million, obtained from HLA-typed donors, made up an early data release.

The CDR3 sequence is 16 residues long. The V gene's germline CDR1 is LNHNV and CDR2 YYDKDF (reference sequence). Findings and limits, study-wide: Some V segments, including TRBV6-2 and TRBV6-3, were excluded as indistinguishable. Rarity characterized most TCR sequences, yet some public TCRs appeared in many donors. Highly shared sequence variants in one cluster were likely a sequencing artifact.

The source of this sequence is a man between 45 and 60 years old in good health and CMV-seropositive. The rearrangement links TRBV15 to TRBJ2-2; TRBD1 matches 9 bases. The sequenced sample was PBMCs. CDR3 nucleotide sequence: TGTGCCACCGGCAGAAGGGGACAGGGTTATCCCGGGGAGCTGTTTTTT. Its protein is CATGRRGQGYPGELFF.